A selection of T cell receptor beta chains follows, all from one sample in a study of T cell responses to AZD1222 COVID-19 vaccine. Generated by immunoSEQ multiplex PCR, the TCRdb table keeps only in-frame clones and is missing some. The sample records over 120,000 clones, 93% being singletons. Sequencing used peripheral blood, obtained after recovery from COVID-19. All receptors come from an adult who had recovered from COVID-19. CDR3s include the opening cysteine and the closing phenylalanine or tryptophan.

TRBJ1-4,TRBV3-1/TRBV3-2,CASSHLGEGEKLFF
TRBJ2-7,TRBV5-8,CASSWGQGPYEQYF
TRBJ1-4,TRBV6-5,CASSYRAQWDEKLFF
TRBJ2-1,TRBV28,CASSPTGDNEQFF
TRBJ1-2,TRBV7-9,CASSSSGTGPHGYTF
TRBJ2-5,TRBV5-6,CASSLVFGGQETQYF
TRBJ1-6,TRBV25-1,CASSEAGDNSPLHF
TRBJ2-7,TRBV5-1,CASSSIDEYPYEQYF
TRBJ1-2,TRBV10-3,CAISGGDTNYGYTF
TRBJ2-7,TRBV19,CATGTSGNSYEQYF
TRBJ2-5,TRBV27,CASSSREGLFRETQYF
TRBJ1-1,TRBV4-1,CASSQDRGPTEAFF
TRBJ1-2,TRBV12-3/TRBV12-4,CASSDRAYYGYTF
TRBJ1-2,TRBV27,CASSLSTGLANYGYTF
TRBJ2-1,TRBV18,CASSPMGEFGEQFF
TRBJ1-5,TRBV10-3,CATAQGTEDNQPQHF
TRBJ2-2,TRBV28,CASSSGAAGGLAGELFF
TRBJ2-7,TRBV25-1,CASSGISYEQYF
TRBJ1-6,TRBV9,CASSVAAGWGSPLHF
TRBJ2-7,TRBV5-1,CASSLGQGRSYEQYF
TRBJ2-7,TRBV4-1,CASSQEVSGDEQYF
TRBJ2-2,TRBV29-1,CSVRTSFFDAGELFF
TRBJ2-1,TRBV5-1,CASSLSGNSYNEQFF
TRBJ2-1,TRBV5-1,CASTDGTQSYNEQFF
TRBJ1-5,TRBV6-2/TRBV6-3,CASSQQPLEQGGNQPQHF
TRBJ1-2,TRBV4-1,CASSEESRLNGYTF
TRBJ2-1,TRBV4-1,CASSLLGLAGGEQFF
TRBJ2-1,TRBV7-9,CASSPGTNNEQFF
TRBJ1-1,TRBV7-9,CASSLGSLGDPETEAFF
TRBJ1-4,TRBV7-9,CASSHLQGQGGEKLFF
TRBJ2-7,TRBV5-6,CASSLAGARRSSYEQYF
TRBJ2-1,TRBV11-2,CASSLQQGSGVPYNEQFF
TRBJ1-2,TRBV9,CASSVAPSNYGYTF
TRBJ2-7,TRBV6-5,CASSYGGTGLSYEQYF
TRBJ2-7,TRBV18,CASSPPNHGSGGYEQYF
TRBJ1-5,TRBV2,CASSDGGGIHQPQHF
TRBJ2-1,TRBV3-1/TRBV3-2,CASSHTSGRREQFF
TRBJ2-1,TRBV4-2,CASSRTVGLADNEQFF
TRBJ2-7,TRBV3-1/TRBV3-2,CASSPPLAVAYEQYF
TRBJ1-5,TRBV28,CASSPLRQGIQSQHF
TRBJ2-5,TRBV14,CASSQDPRGTQYF
TRBJ2-1,TRBV6-5,CASSLGGRANEQFF
TRBJ2-7,TRBV27,CASSPPSRDPYEQYF
TRBJ2-1,TRBV7-9,CASSLAEGRGNEQFF
TRBJ1-5,TRBV21-1,CASTASNREAGNQPQHF
TRBJ2-7,TRBV23-1,CASFRGDGITYEQYF
TRBJ1-5,TRBV27,CASSPRTGRSNQPQHF
TRBJ2-1,TRBV4-1,CASSQLPTSSRVNEQFF
TRBJ1-1,TRBV5-5,CASSPRREVNTEAFF